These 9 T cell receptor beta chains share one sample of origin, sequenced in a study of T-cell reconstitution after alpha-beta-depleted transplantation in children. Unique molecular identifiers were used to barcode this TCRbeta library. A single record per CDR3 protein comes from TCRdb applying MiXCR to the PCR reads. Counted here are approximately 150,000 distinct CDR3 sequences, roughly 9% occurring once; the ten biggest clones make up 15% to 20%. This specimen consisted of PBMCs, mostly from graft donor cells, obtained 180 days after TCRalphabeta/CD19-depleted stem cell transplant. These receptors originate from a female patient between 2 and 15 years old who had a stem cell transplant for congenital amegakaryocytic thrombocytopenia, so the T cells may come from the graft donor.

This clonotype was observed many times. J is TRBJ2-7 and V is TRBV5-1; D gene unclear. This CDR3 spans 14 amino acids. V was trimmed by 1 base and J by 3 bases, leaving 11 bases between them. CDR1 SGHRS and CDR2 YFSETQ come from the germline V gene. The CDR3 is CASSLTRRVYEQYF. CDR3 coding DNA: TGCGCCAGCAGCTTGACGCGGAGAGTCTACGAGCAGTACTTC.

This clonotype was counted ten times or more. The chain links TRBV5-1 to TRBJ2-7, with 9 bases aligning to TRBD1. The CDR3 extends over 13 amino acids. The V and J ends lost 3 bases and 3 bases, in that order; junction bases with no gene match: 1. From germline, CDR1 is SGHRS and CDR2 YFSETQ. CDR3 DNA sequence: TGCGCCAGCAGCTGGGACAGGGACTACGAGCAGTACTTC. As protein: CASSWDRDYEQYF.

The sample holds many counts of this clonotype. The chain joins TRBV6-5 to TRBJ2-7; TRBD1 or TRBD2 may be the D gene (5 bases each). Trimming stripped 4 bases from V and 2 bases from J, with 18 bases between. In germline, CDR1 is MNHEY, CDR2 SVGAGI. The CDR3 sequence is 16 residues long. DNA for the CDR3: TGTGCCAGCAGTTCCTCCGGGGCTAGCTGGGCCTACGAGCAGTACTTC. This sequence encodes CASSSSGASWAYEQYF.

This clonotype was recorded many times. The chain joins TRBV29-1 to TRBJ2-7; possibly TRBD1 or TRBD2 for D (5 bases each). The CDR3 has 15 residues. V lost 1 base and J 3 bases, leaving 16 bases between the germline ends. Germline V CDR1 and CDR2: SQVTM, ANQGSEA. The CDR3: CSVEAIRGANYEQYF. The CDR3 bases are TGCAGCGTTGAAGCGATTCGAGGGGCAAACTACGAGCAGTACTTC.

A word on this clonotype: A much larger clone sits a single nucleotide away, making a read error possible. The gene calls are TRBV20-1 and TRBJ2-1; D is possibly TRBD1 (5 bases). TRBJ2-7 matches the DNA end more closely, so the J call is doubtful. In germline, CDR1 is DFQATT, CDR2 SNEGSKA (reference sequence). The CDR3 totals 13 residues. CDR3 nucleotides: TGCAGTGCTAGAGTTGGGGCCTACAATGAGCAGTACTTC. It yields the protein CSARVGAYNEQYF.

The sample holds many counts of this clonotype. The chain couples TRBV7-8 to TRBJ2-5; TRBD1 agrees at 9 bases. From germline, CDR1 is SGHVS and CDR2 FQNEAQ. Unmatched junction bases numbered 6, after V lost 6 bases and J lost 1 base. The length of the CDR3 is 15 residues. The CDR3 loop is CASRDRDRAQETQYF. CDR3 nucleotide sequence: TGTGCCAGCAGAGACCGGGACAGGGCCCAAGAGACCCAGTACTTC.

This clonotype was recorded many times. DNA for the CDR3: TGTGCCAGCAGCTTAGATCCTGGCGGGAAGACCGGGGAGCTGTTTTTT. Its protein is CASSLDPGGKTGELFF. The chain recombines TRBV7-8 with TRBJ2-2; a possible D gene is TRBD2 (6 bases). Germline V CDR1 and CDR2: SGHVS, FQNEAQ. This CDR3 contains 16 residues. Trimming shortened V by 1 base and J by 5 bases, and 14 bases separated the two germline ends.

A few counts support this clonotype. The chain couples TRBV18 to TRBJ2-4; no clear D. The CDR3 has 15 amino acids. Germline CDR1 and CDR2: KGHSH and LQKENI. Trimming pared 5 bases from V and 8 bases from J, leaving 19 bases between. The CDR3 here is CASSSLLTATHIQYF. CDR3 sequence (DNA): TGTGCCAGCTCATCATTACTCACCGCCACGCACATTCAGTACTTC.

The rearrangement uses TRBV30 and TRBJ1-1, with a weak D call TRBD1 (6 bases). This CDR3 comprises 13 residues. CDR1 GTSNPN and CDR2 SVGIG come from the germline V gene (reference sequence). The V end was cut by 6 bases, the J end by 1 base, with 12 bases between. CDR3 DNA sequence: TGTGCCTGTGATAGACAGGAGAACACTGAAGCTTTCTTT. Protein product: CACDRQENTEAFF.